These T cell receptor beta chains were read from a single sample in a study of blood T cell repertoires in COVID-19. Assay: immunoSEQ multiplex PCR; the TCRdb copy retains only in-frame clones and omits some. The data hold 190,000 or so clones, with 70% to 90% observed a single time. The sample comprised peripheral blood. The receptor source for this set is a man aged 35 to 55 with active or convalescent COVID-19. The CDR3 runs from the conserved cysteine through the conserved F or W. Expanded clones get a size class; other rows say once, few or many, or leave the size out.

clone size: NA; J gene: TRBJ1-2; V gene: TRBV28; CDR3 protein: CASSLLVGDQRGYTF
clone size: NA; J gene: TRBJ1-3; V gene: TRBV27; CDR3 protein: CASSLSVPSSSGNTIYF
clone size: NA; J gene: TRBJ2-2; V gene: TRBV5-1; CDR3 protein: CASSPTLADYTGELFF
clone size: NA; J gene: TRBJ1-1; V gene: TRBV28; CDR3 protein: CASLGQGVIPEAFF
clone size: once; J gene: TRBJ1-6; V gene: TRBV6-5; CDR3 protein: CASSYTDRGRSPLHF
clone size: once; J gene: TRBJ2-2; V gene: TRBV30; CDR3 protein: CAWNPGTGGPGELFF
clone size: NA; J gene: TRBJ1-5; V gene: TRBV30; CDR3 protein: CAWSVRSNQPQHF
clone size: NA; J gene: TRBJ1-5; V gene: TRBV7-9; CDR3 protein: CASSLDTSQPQHF
clone size: NA; J gene: TRBJ1-2; V gene: TRBV9; CDR3 protein: CASSVGQGRGYTF
clone size: NA; J gene: TRBJ1-2; V gene: TRBV6-1; CDR3 protein: CASSEGQGAHGYTF
clone size: NA; J gene: TRBJ1-1; V gene: TRBV27; CDR3 protein: CASSSLGPNTEAFF
clone size: NA; J gene: TRBJ2-2; V gene: TRBV15; CDR3 protein: CATKRDRANTGELFF
clone size: NA; J gene: TRBJ2-3; V gene: TRBV5-4; CDR3 protein: CASSLELARTDTQYF
clone size: few; J gene: TRBJ1-5; V gene: TRBV5-4; CDR3 protein: CASSLITGQPQHF
clone size: few; J gene: TRBJ1-2; V gene: TRBV9; CDR3 protein: CASSVDGGRGYGYTF
clone size: NA; J gene: TRBJ2-3; V gene: TRBV3-1/TRBV3-2; CDR3 protein: CASSQARTDTQYF
clone size: NA; J gene: TRBJ2-7; V gene: TRBV5-1; CDR3 protein: CASSLALASHEQYF
clone size: NA; J gene: TRBJ1-1; V gene: TRBV28; CDR3 protein: CASSSGGRLNTEAFF
clone size: NA; J gene: TRBJ1-6; V gene: TRBV29-1; CDR3 protein: CSVGDGYNSPLHF
clone size: NA; J gene: TRBJ1-1; V gene: TRBV19; CDR3 protein: CASTIPPGQGGTEAFF
clone size: NA; J gene: TRBJ2-1; V gene: TRBV4-2; CDR3 protein: CASSQEGRVRYNEQFF
clone size: few; J gene: TRBJ1-1; V gene: TRBV29-1; CDR3 protein: CSGMEYTEAFF
clone size: few; J gene: TRBJ2-2; V gene: TRBV4-2; CDR3 protein: CASSYTTGTGELFF
clone size: NA; J gene: TRBJ2-1; V gene: TRBV7-9; CDR3 protein: CASSLAAAGNEQFF
clone size: NA; J gene: TRBJ2-7; V gene: TRBV3-1/TRBV3-2; CDR3 protein: CASSQGKRHSYEQYF
clone size: NA; J gene: TRBJ2-5; V gene: TRBV7-9; CDR3 protein: CASSLGRAGVQETQYF
clone size: NA; J gene: TRBJ2-5; V gene: TRBV28; CDR3 protein: CASSLRGPQETQYF
clone size: NA; J gene: TRBJ1-1; V gene: TRBV5-1; CDR3 protein: CASSLTQGVTEAFF
clone size: NA; J gene: TRBJ2-7; V gene: TRBV7-8; CDR3 protein: CASSWDNYEQYF
clone size: NA; J gene: TRBJ1-5; V gene: TRBV15; CDR3 protein: CATSSYRTGPDQPQHF
clone size: NA; J gene: TRBJ2-7; V gene: TRBV6-2/TRBV6-3; CDR3 protein: CASSQGQYYEQYF
clone size: NA; J gene: TRBJ1-1; V gene: TRBV29-1; CDR3 protein: CSSSSGQIMNTEAFF
clone size: NA; J gene: TRBJ1-2; V gene: TRBV6-5; CDR3 protein: CASKTGGSSHGYTF
clone size: few; J gene: TRBJ1-1; V gene: TRBV6-1; CDR3 protein: CASSEVGTGLSPEAFF
clone size: NA; J gene: TRBJ2-7; V gene: TRBV30; CDR3 protein: CAWSAQGKEQYF
clone size: many; J gene: TRBJ1-1; V gene: TRBV5-1; CDR3 protein: CASSFGNMNTEAFF
clone size: NA; J gene: TRBJ1-2; V gene: TRBV12-3/TRBV12-4; CDR3 protein: CASSFGANYGYTF
clone size: NA; J gene: TRBJ1-5; V gene: TRBV29-1; CDR3 protein: CSVVGTDSNQPQHF
clone size: NA; J gene: TRBJ1-4; V gene: TRBV28; CDR3 protein: CASSLSGGWEKLFF
clone size: NA; J gene: TRBJ1-2; V gene: TRBV28; CDR3 protein: CASSFRPGRSYGYTF
clone size: NA; J gene: TRBJ2-7; V gene: TRBV7-3; CDR3 protein: CASSLSGGGGAHYEQYF
clone size: once; J gene: TRBJ2-1; V gene: TRBV2; CDR3 protein: CATSILAGGPGEQFF
clone size: NA; J gene: TRBJ2-3; V gene: TRBV15; CDR3 protein: CATSRDMEVGGGVTDTQYF
clone size: NA; J gene: TRBJ1-1; V gene: TRBV2; CDR3 protein: CASKGVGRTEAFF
clone size: NA; J gene: TRBJ1-1; V gene: TRBV6-1; CDR3 protein: CASSDMNTEAFF
clone size: once; J gene: TRBJ1-5; V gene: TRBV25-1; CDR3 protein: CASSVTGDGNQPQHF
clone size: NA; J gene: TRBJ2-1; V gene: TRBV21-1; CDR3 protein: CASSRTSSTGGKQFF
clone size: once; J gene: TRBJ1-2; V gene: TRBV27; CDR3 protein: CASSLTQGASFYGYTF
clone size: NA; J gene: TRBJ1-2; V gene: TRBV2; CDR3 protein: CARQGITNYGYTF
clone size: NA; J gene: TRBJ1-4; V gene: TRBV25-1; CDR3 protein: CASRSPRWEKLFF